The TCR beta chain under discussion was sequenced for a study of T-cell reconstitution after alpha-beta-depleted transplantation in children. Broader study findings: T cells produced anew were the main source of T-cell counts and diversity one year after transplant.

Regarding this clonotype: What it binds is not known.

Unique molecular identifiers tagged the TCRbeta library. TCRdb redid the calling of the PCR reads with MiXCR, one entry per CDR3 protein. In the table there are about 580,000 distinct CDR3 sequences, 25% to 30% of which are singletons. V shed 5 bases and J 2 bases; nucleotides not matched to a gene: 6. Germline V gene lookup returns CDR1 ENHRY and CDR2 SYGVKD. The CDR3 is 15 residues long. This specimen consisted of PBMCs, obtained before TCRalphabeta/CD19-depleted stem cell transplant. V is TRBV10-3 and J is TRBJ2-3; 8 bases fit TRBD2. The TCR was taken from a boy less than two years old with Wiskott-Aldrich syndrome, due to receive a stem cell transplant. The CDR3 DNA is TGTGCCATCAGTTCTCCTAGCGGGTACACAGATACGCAGTATTTT. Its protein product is CAISSPSGYTDTQYF.